The text below deals with one T cell receptor beta chain. The CDR3 totals 11 residues. The V end was cut by 6 bases, the J end by 12 bases, with 12 bases between. The data were taken from a study of blood T cell repertoires in COVID-19. Across the whole study: Sites in the United States, Italy and Spain provided acute and convalescent COVID-19 samples. From T cells, B-cell-depleted T cells, or PBMCs came the material, which was cDNA or gDNA.

Original processing methods: Estimates of nucleated cell counts were drawn from the amplification of reference gene primers. Profiling relied on immunoSEQ multiplex PCR, and the TCRdb table lists in-frame clones only, not all of them. From that table come the V and J calls and clone size; the DNA was used to work out D and trimming. The data show roughly 190,000 clones, with roughly 80% seen just once and around 19% held by the top ten. The sequenced sample consisted of peripheral blood. The TCR originated in a human donor in a cohort sampled during active COVID-19. This sequence joins TRBV12-3 or TRBV12-4 and TRBJ1-5; D is ambiguous. CDR3 residues: CASSLGRSQHF. For the CDR3, the DNA is TGTGCCAGCAGCTTGGGCCGCAGCCAGCATTTT.